This TCR beta chain was identified in a study of T cells in Graves' hyperthyroidism and ophthalmopathy. This clonotype was seen many times. V lost 8 bases and J lost 6; bases outside the gene matches: 6. In germline, CDR1 is MNHNY, CDR2 SVGAGI (reference sequence). This CDR3 spans 15 amino acids. From RNA transcripts, TCR beta CDR3 regions were amplified. With the HTBI primer set, the TCR CDR3 went through a first round of RT-PCR. From the multiplex PCR reads, TCRdb called clonotypes with MiXCR, one entry per CDR3 protein. This repertoire shows 400,000 to 600,000 distinct CDR3 sequences, less than 25% found once; its top ten account for about 30%.

The clonotype was recovered from a man younger than 35 with Graves' hyperthyroidism. What was sequenced was blood. This chain links TRBV6-6 with TRBJ2-3; 15 bases align to TRBD2. DNA of the CDR3: TGTGCCAGCCTCGGACTAGCGGGGGGGCTTGATACGCAGTATTTT. This translates into CASLGLAGGLDTQYF.